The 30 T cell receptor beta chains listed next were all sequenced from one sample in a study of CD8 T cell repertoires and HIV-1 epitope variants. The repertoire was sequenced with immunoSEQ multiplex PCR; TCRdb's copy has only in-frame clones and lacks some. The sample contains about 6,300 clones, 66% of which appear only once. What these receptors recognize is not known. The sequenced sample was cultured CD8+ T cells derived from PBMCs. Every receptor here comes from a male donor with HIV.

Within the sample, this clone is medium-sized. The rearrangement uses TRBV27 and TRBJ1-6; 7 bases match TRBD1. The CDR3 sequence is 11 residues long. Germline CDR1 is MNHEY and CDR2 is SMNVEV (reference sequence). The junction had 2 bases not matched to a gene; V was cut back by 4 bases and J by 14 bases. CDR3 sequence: CASSSGTALHF. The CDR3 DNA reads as TGTGCCAGCAGTTCCGGGACAGCCCTCCACTTT.

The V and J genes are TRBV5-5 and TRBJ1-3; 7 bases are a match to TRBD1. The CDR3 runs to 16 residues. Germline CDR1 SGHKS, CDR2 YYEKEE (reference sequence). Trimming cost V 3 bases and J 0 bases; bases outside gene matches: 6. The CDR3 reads CASSSTGTDSGNTIYF. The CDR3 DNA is TGTGCCAGCAGCTCAACGGGGACAGACTCTGGAAACACCATATATTTT. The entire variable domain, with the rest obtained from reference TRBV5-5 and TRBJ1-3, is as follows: DAGVTQSPTHLIKTRGQQVTLRCSPISGHKSVSWYQQVLGQGPQFIFQYYEKEERGRGNFPDRFSARQFPNYSSELNVNALLLGDSALYLCASSSTGTDSGNTIYFGEGSWLTVV.

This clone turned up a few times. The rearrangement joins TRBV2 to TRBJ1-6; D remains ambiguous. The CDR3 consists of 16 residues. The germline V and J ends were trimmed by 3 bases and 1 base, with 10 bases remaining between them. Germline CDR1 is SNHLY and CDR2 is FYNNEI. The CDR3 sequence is CASSDRLTSYNSPLHF. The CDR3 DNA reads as TGTGCCAGCAGTGATAGGTTAACTTCCTATAATTCACCCCTCCACTTT.

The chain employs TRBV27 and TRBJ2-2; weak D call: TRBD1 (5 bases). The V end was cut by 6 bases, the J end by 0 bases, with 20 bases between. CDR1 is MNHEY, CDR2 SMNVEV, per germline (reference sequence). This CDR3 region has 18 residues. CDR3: CASRATTTQVANTGELFF. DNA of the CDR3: TGTGCCAGCAGGGCTACCACCACACAGGTTGCGAACACCGGGGAGCTGTTTTTT.

Here the CDR3 reads CATCPGLGNSPLHF. CDR3 DNA: TGTGCCACCTGCCCAGGGCTTGGAAATTCACCCCTCCACTTT. The V and J genes are TRBV19 and TRBJ1-6; D possibly corresponds to TRBD1 (5 bases). CDR3 size: 14 residues. Germline lookup yields CDR1 LNHDA and CDR2 SQIVND (reference sequence). Between the trimmed V and J ends, which lost 10 bases and 7 bases, there was a span of 17 bases.

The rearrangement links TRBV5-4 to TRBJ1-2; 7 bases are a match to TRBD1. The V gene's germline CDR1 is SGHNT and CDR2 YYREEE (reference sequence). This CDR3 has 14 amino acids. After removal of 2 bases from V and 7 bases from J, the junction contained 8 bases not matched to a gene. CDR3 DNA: TGTGCCAGCAGCTTCAGTGGAGGACAGGCTGGCTACACCTTC. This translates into CASSFSGGQAGYTF. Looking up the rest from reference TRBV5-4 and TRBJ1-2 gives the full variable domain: ETGVTQSPTHLIKTRGQQVTLRCSSQSGHNTVSWYQQALGQGPQFIFQYYREEENGRGNFPPRFSGLQFPNYSSELNVNALELDDSALYLCASSFSGGQAGYTFGSGTRLTVV.

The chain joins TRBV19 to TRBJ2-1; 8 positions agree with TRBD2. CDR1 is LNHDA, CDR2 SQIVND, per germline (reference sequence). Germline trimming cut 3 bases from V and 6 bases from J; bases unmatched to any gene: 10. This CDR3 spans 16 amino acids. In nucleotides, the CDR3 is TGTGCCAGTAGTATGGAACCGGGAGGGCCGGTCAATGAGCAGTTCTTC. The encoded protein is CASSMEPGGPVNEQFF.

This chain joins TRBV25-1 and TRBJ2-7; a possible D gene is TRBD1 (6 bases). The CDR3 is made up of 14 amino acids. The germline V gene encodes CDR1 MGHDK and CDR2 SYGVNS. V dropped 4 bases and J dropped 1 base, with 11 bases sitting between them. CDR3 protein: CASSGPDSSYEQYF. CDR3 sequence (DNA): TGTGCCAGCAGTGGTCCGGACAGTTCCTACGAGCAGTACTTC.

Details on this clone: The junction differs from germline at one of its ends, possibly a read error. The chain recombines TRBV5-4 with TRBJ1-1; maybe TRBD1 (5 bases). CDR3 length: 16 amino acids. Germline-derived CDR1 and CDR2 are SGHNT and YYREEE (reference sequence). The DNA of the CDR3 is TGCGCCAGCAGCCAAGATGTTGGGCAGGGGAACACTGAAGCTTTCTTT. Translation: CASSQDVGQGNTEAFF. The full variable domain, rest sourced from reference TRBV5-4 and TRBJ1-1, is ETGVTQSPTHLIKTRGQQVTLRCSSQSGHNTVSWYQQALGQGPQFIFQYYREEENGRGNFPPRFSGLQFPNYSSELNVNALELDDSALYLCASSQDVGQGNTEAFFGQGTRLTVV.

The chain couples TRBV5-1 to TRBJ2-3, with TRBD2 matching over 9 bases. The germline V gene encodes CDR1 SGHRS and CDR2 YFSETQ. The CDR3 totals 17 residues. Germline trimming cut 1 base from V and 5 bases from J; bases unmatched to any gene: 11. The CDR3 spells CASSLWTSESPGDTQYF. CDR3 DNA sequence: TGCGCCAGCAGCTTGTGGACTAGCGAGTCACCAGGAGATACGCAGTATTTT.

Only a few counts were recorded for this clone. The CDR3 sequence: CASSPQGGRSEKLFF. CDR3 DNA: TGTGCCAGCTCACCTCAAGGGGGGAGGTCCGAAAAACTGTTTTTT. The gene calls are TRBV18 and TRBJ1-4, with a tentative D call TRBD1 (6 bases). This CDR3 is 15 amino acids long. V gave up 3 bases and J gave up 8 bases, with 16 bases separating them. Germline assignment: CDR1 KGHSH and CDR2 LQKENI.

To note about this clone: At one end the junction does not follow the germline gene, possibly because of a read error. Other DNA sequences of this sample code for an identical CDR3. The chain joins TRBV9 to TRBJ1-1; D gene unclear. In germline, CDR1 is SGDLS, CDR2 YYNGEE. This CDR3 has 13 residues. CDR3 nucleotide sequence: TGTGCCAGCGGCCCGGGAGGCTACACTGAAGCCTTCTTT. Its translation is CASGPGGYTEAFF.

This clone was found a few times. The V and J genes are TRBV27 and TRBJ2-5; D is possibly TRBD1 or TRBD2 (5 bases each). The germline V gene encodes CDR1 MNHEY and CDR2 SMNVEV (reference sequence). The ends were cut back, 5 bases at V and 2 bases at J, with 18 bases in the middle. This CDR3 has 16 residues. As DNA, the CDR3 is TGTGCCAGCAGTACGGAGTTGGGACCCCCACAAGAGACCCAGTACTTC. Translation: CASSTELGPPQETQYF.

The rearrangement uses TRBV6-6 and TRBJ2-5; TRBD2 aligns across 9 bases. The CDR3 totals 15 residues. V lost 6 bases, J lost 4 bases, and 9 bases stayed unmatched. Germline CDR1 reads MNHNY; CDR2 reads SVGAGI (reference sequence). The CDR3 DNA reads TGTGCCAGCAGCGTTGGCGGGAGGGCCGGAGAGACCCAGTACTTC. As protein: CASSVGGRAGETQYF.

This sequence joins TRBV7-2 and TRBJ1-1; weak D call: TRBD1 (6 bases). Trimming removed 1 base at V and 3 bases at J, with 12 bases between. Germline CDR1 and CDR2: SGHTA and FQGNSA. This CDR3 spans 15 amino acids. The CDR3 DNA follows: TGTGCCAGCAGCTTAGACGCAACAGGGTACACTGAAGCTTTCTTT. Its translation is CASSLDATGYTEAFF.

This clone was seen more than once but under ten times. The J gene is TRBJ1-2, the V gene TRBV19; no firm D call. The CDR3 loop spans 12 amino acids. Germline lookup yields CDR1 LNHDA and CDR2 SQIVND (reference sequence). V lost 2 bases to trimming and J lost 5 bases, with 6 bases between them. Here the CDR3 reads CASSISEYGYTF. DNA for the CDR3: TGTGCCAGTAGTATATCGGAATATGGCTACACCTTC.

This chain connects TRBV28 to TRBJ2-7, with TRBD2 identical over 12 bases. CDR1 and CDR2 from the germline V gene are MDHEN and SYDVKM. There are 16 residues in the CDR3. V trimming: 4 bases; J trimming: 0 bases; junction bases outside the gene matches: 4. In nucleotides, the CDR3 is TGTGCCAGCAGTTCGCCACTAGCGGGAGGCTCCTACGAGCAGTACTTC. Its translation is CASSSPLAGGSYEQYF.

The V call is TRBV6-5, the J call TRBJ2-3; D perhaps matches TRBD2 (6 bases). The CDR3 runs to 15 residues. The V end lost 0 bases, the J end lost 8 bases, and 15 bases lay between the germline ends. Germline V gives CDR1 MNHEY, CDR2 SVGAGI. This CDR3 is CASSYSRAGRGTQYF. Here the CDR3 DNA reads TGTGCCAGCAGTTACTCGAGGGCAGGGCGGGGTACGCAGTATTTT.

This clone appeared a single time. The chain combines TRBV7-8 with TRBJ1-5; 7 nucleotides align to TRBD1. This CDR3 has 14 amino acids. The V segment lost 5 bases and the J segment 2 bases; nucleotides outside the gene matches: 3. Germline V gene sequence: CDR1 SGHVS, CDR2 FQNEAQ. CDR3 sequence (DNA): TGTGCCAGCAGCGACACAGGGGGCAATCAGCCCCAGCATTTT. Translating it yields CASSDTGGNQPQHF.

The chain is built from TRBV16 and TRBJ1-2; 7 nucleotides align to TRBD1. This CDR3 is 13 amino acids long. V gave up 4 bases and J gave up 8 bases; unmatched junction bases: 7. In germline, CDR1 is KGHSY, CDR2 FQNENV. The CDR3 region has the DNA TGTGCCAGCAGCCTCGGGACAGCCTCGGGCTACACCTTC. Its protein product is CASSLGTASGYTF.

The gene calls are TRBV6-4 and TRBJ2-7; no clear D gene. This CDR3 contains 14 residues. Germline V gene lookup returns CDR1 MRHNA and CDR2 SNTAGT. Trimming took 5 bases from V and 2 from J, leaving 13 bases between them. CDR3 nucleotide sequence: TGTGCCAGCAGTTCAGATGTCTCGGCCTACGAGCAGTACTTC. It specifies CASSSDVSAYEQYF.

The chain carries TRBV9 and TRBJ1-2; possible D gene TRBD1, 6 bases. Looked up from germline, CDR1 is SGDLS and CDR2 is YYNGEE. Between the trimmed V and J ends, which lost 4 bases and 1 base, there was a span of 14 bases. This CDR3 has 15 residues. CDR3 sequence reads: CASSPEGQYNYGYTF. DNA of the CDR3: TGTGCCAGCAGCCCAGAAGGACAGTATAACTATGGCTACACCTTC.

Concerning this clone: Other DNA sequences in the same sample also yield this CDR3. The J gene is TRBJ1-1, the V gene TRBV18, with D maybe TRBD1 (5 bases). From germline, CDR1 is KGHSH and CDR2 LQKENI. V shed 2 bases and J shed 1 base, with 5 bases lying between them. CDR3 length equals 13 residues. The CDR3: CASSPGANTEAFF. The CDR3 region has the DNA TGTGCCAGCTCACCAGGGGCGAACACTGAAGCTTTCTTT.

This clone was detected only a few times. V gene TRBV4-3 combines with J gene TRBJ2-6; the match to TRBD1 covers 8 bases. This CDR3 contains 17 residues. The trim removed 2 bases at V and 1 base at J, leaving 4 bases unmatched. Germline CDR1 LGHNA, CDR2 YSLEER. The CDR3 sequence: CASSQRQGRSGANVLTF. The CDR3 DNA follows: TGCGCCAGCAGCCAAAGACAGGGGAGGTCTGGGGCCAACGTCCTGACTTTC.

The CDR3 bases are TGCGCCAGCAGCCCGGAGAAAGGGACAGGGTCCTTAGCCAAAAACATTCAGTACTTC. Its translation is CASSPEKGTGSLAKNIQYF. This chain uses TRBV5-1 with TRBJ2-4, with 9 positions matching TRBD1. CDR3 size: 19 residues. The germline gives CDR1 SGHRS, CDR2 YFSETQ. Trimming cost V 4 bases and J 0 bases; bases outside gene matches: 14.

This chain's CDR3 is CASNPGQNYNSPLHF. The CDR3 region has the DNA TGTGCCAGCAACCCGGGACAGAATTATAATTCACCCCTCCACTTT. The V call is TRBV6-5, the J call TRBJ1-6, with 7 bases that match TRBD1. The junction had 7 bases not matched to a gene; V was cut back by 7 bases and J by 4 bases. The CDR3 loop spans 15 amino acids. In germline, CDR1 is MNHEY, CDR2 SVGAGI.

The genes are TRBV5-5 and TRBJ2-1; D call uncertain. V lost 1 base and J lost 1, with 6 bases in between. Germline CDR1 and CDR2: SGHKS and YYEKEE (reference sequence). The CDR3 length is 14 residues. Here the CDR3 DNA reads TGTGCCAGCAGCTTGAGATCTTCCTACAATGAGCAGTTCTTC. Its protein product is CASSLRSSYNEQFF.

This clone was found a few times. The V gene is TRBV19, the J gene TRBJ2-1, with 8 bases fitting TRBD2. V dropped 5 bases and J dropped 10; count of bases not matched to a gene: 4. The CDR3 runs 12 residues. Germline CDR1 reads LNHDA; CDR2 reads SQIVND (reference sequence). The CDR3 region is CASSFVAGEQFF. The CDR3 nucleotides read TGTGCCAGTAGTTTCGTAGCGGGAGAGCAGTTCTTC.

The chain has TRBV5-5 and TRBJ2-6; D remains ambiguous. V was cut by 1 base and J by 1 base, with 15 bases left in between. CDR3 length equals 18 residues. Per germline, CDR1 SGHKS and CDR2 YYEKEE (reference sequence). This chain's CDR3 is CASSLSVNIESGANVLTF. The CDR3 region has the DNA TGTGCCAGCAGCTTGTCGGTCAATATTGAATCTGGGGCCAACGTCCTGACTTTC.

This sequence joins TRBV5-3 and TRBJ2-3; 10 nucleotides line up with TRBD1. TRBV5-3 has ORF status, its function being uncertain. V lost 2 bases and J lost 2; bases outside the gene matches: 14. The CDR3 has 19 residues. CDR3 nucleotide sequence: TGTGCCAGAAGCTTCCATCCCGGGCGGGACAGGGGAATCACAGATACGCAGTATTTT. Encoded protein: CARSFHPGRDRGITDTQYF.